This entry is about one TCR beta chain. What it binds is not known. A junction boundary mismatches the germline segment, possibly from a read error. This sample stems from a study of cytomegalovirus exposure and HLA in healthy donors. Germline V gives CDR1 SGHNT, CDR2 YYREEE (reference sequence). This CDR3 contains 13 residues. PCR primers comprised 60 Vbeta and 13 Jbeta primers. Assay: immunoSEQ multiplex PCR; the TCRdb copy retains only in-frame clones and omits some. The profile shows just over 150,000 clones, over 65% of them singletons. General observations from the study: A later analysis associated under 20,000 TCR beta sequences with HLA alleles at a 0.05 false discovery rate. In a later analysis, TCR beta V- and J-gene trimming was associated with a missense DCLRE1C variant. The study found most TCR sequences rare, yet found some public TCRs in many donors.

The J gene is TRBJ1-1, the V gene TRBV5-4; 7 positions match TRBD1. The TCR was taken from a man in his forties in good health and CMV-seropositive. The sequenced material came from PBMCs. The CDR3, as DNA: TGCGCCAGCAGTAGGACAGGGAACACTGAAGCTTTCTTT. This translates into CASSRTGNTEAFF.